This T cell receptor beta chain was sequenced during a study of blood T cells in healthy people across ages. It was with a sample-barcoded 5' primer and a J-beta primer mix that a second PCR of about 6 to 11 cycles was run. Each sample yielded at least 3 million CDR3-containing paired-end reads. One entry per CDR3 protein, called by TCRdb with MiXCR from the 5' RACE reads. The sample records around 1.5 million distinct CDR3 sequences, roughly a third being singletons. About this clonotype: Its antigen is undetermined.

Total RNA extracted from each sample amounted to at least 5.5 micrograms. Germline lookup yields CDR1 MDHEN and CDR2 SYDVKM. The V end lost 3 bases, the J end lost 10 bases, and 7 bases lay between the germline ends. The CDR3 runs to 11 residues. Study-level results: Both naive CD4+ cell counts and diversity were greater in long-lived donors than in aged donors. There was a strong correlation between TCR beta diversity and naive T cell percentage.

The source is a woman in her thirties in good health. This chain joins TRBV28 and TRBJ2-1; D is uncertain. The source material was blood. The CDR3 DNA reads TGTGCCAGCAGTTTTTTCGGGGAGCAGTTCTTC. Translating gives CASSFFGEQFF.